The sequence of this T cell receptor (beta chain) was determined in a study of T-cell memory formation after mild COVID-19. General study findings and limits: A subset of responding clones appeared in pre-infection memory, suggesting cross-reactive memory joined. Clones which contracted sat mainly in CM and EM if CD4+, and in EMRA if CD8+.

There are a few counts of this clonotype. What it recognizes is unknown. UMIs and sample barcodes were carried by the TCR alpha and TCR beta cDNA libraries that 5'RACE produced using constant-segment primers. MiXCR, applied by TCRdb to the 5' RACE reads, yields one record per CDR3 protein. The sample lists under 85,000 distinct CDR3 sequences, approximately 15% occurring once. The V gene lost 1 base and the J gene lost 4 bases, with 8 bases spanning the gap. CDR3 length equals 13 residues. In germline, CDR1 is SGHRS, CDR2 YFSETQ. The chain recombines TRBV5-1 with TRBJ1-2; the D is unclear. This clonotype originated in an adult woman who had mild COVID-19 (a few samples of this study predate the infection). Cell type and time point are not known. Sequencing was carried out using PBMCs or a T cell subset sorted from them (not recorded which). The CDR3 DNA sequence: TGCGCCAGCAGCTTGAACACTATCTATGGCTACACCTTC. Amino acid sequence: CASSLNTIYGYTF. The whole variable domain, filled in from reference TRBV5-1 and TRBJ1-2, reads KAGVTQTPRYLIKTRGQQVTLSCSPISGHRSVSWYQQTPGQGLQFLFEYFSETQRNKGNFPGRFSGRQFSNSRSEMNVSTLELGDSALYLCASSLNTIYGYTFGSGTRLTVV.